This T cell receptor beta chain was observed in a study of T cell changes during pregnancy in multiple sclerosis. Repertoires were generated with immunoSEQ multiplex PCR, while TCRdb's copy carries only in-frame clones and drops some. The sample includes about 74,000 clones, less than 90% seen only once; the top ten take less than 4%. CDR3 size: 11 residues. The V end was cut by 4 bases, the J end by 7 bases, with 8 bases between. Germline V gene sequence: CDR1 SGDLS, CDR2 YYNGEE. This specimen consisted of peripheral blood, obtained before pregnancy. The sequence came from a female donor with multiple sclerosis, enrolled in a pregnancy study. V gene TRBV9 combines with J gene TRBJ2-5, with D uncertain. The CDR3 reads CASSTPGTQYF. DNA of the CDR3: TGTGCCAGCAGCACCCCCGGGACCCAGTACTTC. Full variable domain (remainder filled in from reference TRBV9 and TRBJ2-5): DSGVTQTPKHLITATGQRVTLRCSPRSGDLSVYWYQQSLDQGLQFLIQYYNGEERAKGNILERFSAQQFPDLHSELNLSSLELGDSALYFCASSTPGTQYFGPGTRLLVL.